This record looks at one TCR beta chain sequence and its context. Its matching antigen is unknown. The data were obtained in a study of human CD8 memory T cell subsets. Investigators built TCR beta libraries using UMI-labeled 5' RACE. TCRdb reprocessed the 5' RACE reads and reports one entry per CDR3 protein, with no DNA. The sample data list around 5,000 distinct CDR3 sequences. The TPEX subset meant dysfunctional early memory CD8+ cells, CCR7+ PD-1+ TIGIT+. Enrichment for total CD8+ T cells was performed by negative magnetic separation. In each subset, RNA was taken from duplicate vials, each of some 160,000 sorted CD8+ T cells. Germline CDR1 is SEHNR and CDR2 is FQNEAQ (reference sequence). There are 17 residues in the CDR3. Regarding the study as a whole: It was only the T cell receptor beta chains that the study sequenced. Minimally overlapping with each other were the repertoires of precursor exhausted and stem-like memory T cells.

This clonotype was obtained from a human donor in good health. The sequencing input was CD8+ T cells from PBMCs. V gene TRBV7-9 combines with J gene TRBJ2-2; TCRdb reports TRBD1, a call that lacks DNA to check it against. CDR3 sequence reads: CASSYTPRGPSTGELFF.